Presented here are 20 T cell receptor beta chains from one specimen sequenced in a study of T cells in women clearing cervical HPV infection. Profiled with immunoSEQ multiplex PCR; TCRdb holds only in-frame clones, not every one. The sample holds approximately 16,000 clones. The sequenced material came from blood buffy coat. These receptors all stem from a woman between 18 and 70 years old with a cervical HPV16 infection that either progressed to CIN3+ or cleared (not recorded which).

The chain's CDR3 is CASTPTDPGNTIYF. The DNA read from the CDR3 is TGTGCCAGCACCCCGACAGACCCTGGAAACACC. This chain connects TRBV7-2 to TRBJ1-3; TRBD1 is a possible D gene (5 bases). The CDR3 end is not reached by the read, which stops 3 residues before it; the germline J gene fills it in. The length of the CDR3 is 14 residues. From germline, CDR1 is SGHTA and CDR2 FQGNSA. The V gene lost 7 bases and the J gene lost 2 bases, with 12 bases spanning the gap.

A word on this clone: Read data end 3 residues before the CDR3 end; the end is taken from the germline J gene. The chain employs TRBV6-2 or TRBV6-3 and TRBJ2-7; 12 bases map to TRBD2. The J segment lost 0 bases and the V segment lost 6 bases, leaving 6 bases of the junction unmatched. There are 16 residues in the CDR3. CDR1 and CDR2 (germline): MNHEY, SVGEGT. The CDR3 sequence is CASSITGLAGSYEQYF. The sequenced part of the CDR3 DNA is TGTGCCAGCAGCATCACGGGACTAGCGGGCTCCTACGAG.

Remarks on this clone: Sequencing ends 3 residues short of the CDR3 end; the germline J gene provides the rest. This chain links TRBV5-4 with TRBJ1-2; TRBD1 agrees at 9 bases. The junction had 2 bases not matched to a gene; V was cut back by 4 bases and J by 4 bases. The CDR3 covers 13 residues. The germline V gene has CDR1 SGHNT and CDR2 YYREEE (reference sequence). The covered CDR3 bases are TGTGCCAGCAGCCCGGACAGGGGCTATGGC. As protein: CASSPDRGYG. The full CDR3 reads CASSPDRGYGYTF.

A remark on this clone: The CDR3 is cut off 3 residues early in the read; its end comes from the germline J gene. The J gene is TRBJ2-2, the V gene TRBV2; TRBD1 is a possible D gene (6 bases). There are 17 residues in the CDR3. V was clipped by 2 bases and J by 0 bases, with 13 bases between them. CDR1 and CDR2 (germline): SNHLY, FYNNEI. The CDR3 loop is CASSERGGQSNTGELFF. Incomplete CDR3 DNA: TGTGCCAGCAGTGAAAGGGGTGGACAGTCGAACACCGGGGAG.

As regards this clone: The observed sequence ends 3 residues before the CDR3 terminus, with the missing tail filled in from the germline J gene. J is TRBJ2-7 and V is TRBV19; TRBD2 aligns across 11 bases. CDR1 is LNHDA and CDR2 is SQIVND in the germline V gene (reference sequence). The CDR3 extends over 15 amino acids. J gave up 1 base and V 7 bases, and 6 bases lay outside the gene matches. The CDR3 sequence: CASKIAGGPSYEQYF. Partial CDR3 DNA: TGTGCCAGTAAAATAGCGGGGGGGCCGTCCTACGAG.

Comment on this clone: The read falls 3 residues short of the CDR3 end, and the missing part is taken from the germline J gene. The J gene is TRBJ2-1, the V gene TRBV20-1, with D possibly matching TRBD2 (6 bases). Trimming left V 5 bases short and J 4 bases short, with 21 bases between. The CDR3 is 16 residues long. Germline V lookup: CDR1 DFQATT, CDR2 SNEGSKA (reference sequence). The part of the CDR3 DNA that was read is TGCAGTGCTTTGACTAGTAGTTCCTCTCTTTACAATGAG. This encodes CSALTSSSSLYNE. The CDR3, in full, reads CSALTSSSSLYNEQFF.

A word on this clone: The CDR3 end lies 3 residues beyond the end of the read and is filled in from the germline J gene. V usage is TRBV7-9 and J usage is TRBJ1-4; TRBD1 agrees at 7 bases. In germline, CDR1 is SEHNR, CDR2 FQNEAQ (reference sequence). V lost 4 bases and J lost 7; bases outside the gene matches: 9. The CDR3 totals 15 residues. This chain's CDR3 is CASSSPTGLSEKLFF. The covered CDR3 bases are TGTGCCAGCAGCTCCCCGACAGGGCTATCTGAAAAA.

Comment on this clone: The read halts 3 residues ahead of the CDR3 end, with the missing end drawn from the germline J gene. The chain couples TRBV20-1 to TRBJ2-1; TRBD1 matches 10 bases. Trimming removed 6 bases from V and 1 base from J; junction bases left unmatched: 9. Germline CDR1 DFQATT, CDR2 SNEGSKA (reference sequence). The CDR3 loop spans 16 amino acids. The sequenced part of the CDR3 DNA is TGCAGTGCCCTTCCCGCGGGACAGGGGTCCTACAATGAG. This codes for CSALPAGQGSYNE. In full, the CDR3 reads CSALPAGQGSYNEQFF.

Remarks on this clone: Read sequence stops 3 residues before the CDR3 end, and the germline J gene provides the missing end. The chain is built from TRBV20-1 and TRBJ2-5; no clear D. The V end was cut by 6 bases, the J end by 5 bases, with 28 bases between. The length of the CDR3 is 17 residues. The germline V gene has CDR1 DFQATT and CDR2 SNEGSKA (reference sequence). The CDR3 sequence is CSAKSPLGRSGRETQYF. The covered CDR3 bases are TGCAGTGCCAAGAGTCCTCTAGGAAGATCCGGTAGGGAGACC.

Details on this clone: The read halts 3 residues ahead of the CDR3 end, with the missing end drawn from the germline J gene. This chain uses TRBV20-1 with TRBJ1-4, with 10 positions matching TRBD1. The V gene's germline CDR1 is DFQATT and CDR2 SNEGSKA (reference sequence). With V trimmed by 2 bases and J by 7 bases, 7 bases remained unmatched. This CDR3 is built from 15 residues. The sequenced CDR3 bases are TGCAGTGCTAGACGCCCGACAGGGGGCTTTGAAAAA. Protein sequence: CSARRPTGGFEK. The full-length CDR3 reads as CSARRPTGGFEKLFF.

Comments on this clone: The read terminates 3 residues ahead of where the CDR3 ends, so the germline J gene completes it. V usage is TRBV7-7 and J usage is TRBJ2-5; TRBD1 agrees at 10 bases. Trimming cost V 5 bases and J 1 base; bases outside gene matches: 4. Per germline, CDR1 SSHAT and CDR2 FNYEAQ (reference sequence). The CDR3 spans 15 residues. The DNA read from the CDR3 is TGTGCCAGCAGCACCGGGACAGGGGTCCAAGAGACC. This encodes CASSTGTGVQET. The entire CDR3 protein reads CASSTGTGVQETQYF.

A note on this clone: The read gets to within 3 residues of the CDR3 end, and the germline J gene fills in the rest. This chain uses TRBV20-1 with TRBJ2-7, with 7 bases aligning to TRBD1. The V gene's germline CDR1 is DFQATT and CDR2 SNEGSKA (reference sequence). The CDR3 totals 15 residues. V gave up 6 bases and J gave up 2 bases; unmatched junction bases: 13. The CDR3 bases that were read are TGCAGTGCGCTTTTTTCGACAGGGCCGCCCTACGAG. Translated: CSALFSTGPPYE. The entire CDR3 protein reads CSALFSTGPPYEQYF.

Remarks on this clone: The CDR3 extends 3 residues past the end of the read, so its final part is completed from the germline J gene. The gene calls are TRBV2 and TRBJ2-2; 9 bases line up with TRBD2. This CDR3 comprises 15 residues. Trimming cost V 4 bases and J 8 bases; bases outside gene matches: 8. Germline V lookup: CDR1 SNHLY, CDR2 FYNNEI. The CDR3 here is CASSARGGAFGELFF. The DNA read from the CDR3 is TGTGCCAGCAGTGCGCGCGGGGGGGCATTTGGGGAG.

As to this clone: The read is 3 residues too short to cover the CDR3 end, so that end is filled in from the germline J gene. This chain links TRBV28 with TRBJ2-4, with 7 bases matching TRBD2. After removal of 2 bases from V and 1 base from J, the junction contained 14 bases not matched to a gene. In germline, CDR1 is MDHEN, CDR2 SYDVKM. CDR3 length: 19 residues. Incomplete CDR3 DNA: TGTGCCAGCAGTTTAAGCGGGACCCGGGAACTGGGGGCCAAAAACATT. Translation: CASSLSGTRELGAKNI. The entire CDR3 is CASSLSGTRELGAKNIQYF.

Remarks on this clone: The read is 3 residues too short to cover the CDR3 end, so that end is filled in from the germline J gene. V is TRBV7-9 and J is TRBJ2-7; TRBD2 matches 9 bases. The CDR3 extends over 14 amino acids. Trimming cost V 5 bases and J 6 bases; bases outside gene matches: 8. Germline CDR1 is SEHNR and CDR2 is FQNEAQ (reference sequence). The CDR3 here is CASSALAGPGEQYF. The covered CDR3 bases are TGTGCCAGCAGCGCCCTAGCGGGGCCCGGCGAG.

Regarding this clone: The CDR3 end is not reached by the read, which stops 3 residues before it; the germline J gene fills it in. The V gene is TRBV12-3 or TRBV12-4, the J gene TRBJ2-3; a weak D match, TRBD2 (5 bases). The CDR3 consists of 15 residues. Trimming stripped 1 base from V and 1 base from J, with 9 bases between. The CDR3 bases that were read are TGTGCCAGCAGTTTAGAAGGAGCGGGCACAGATACG. Amino acids: CASSLEGAGTDT. The whole CDR3 region reads CASSLEGAGTDTQYF.

About this clone itself: The read ends 3 residues shy of where the CDR3 ends; the end is completed using the germline J gene. The V and J genes are TRBV20-1 and TRBJ2-3, with D tentatively TRBD2 (6 bases). Trimming took off 5 bases at V and 4 bases at J, with 19 bases between the two ends. Germline V CDR1 and CDR2: DFQATT, SNEGSKA (reference sequence). The CDR3 is 15 residues long. CDR3: CSARIPSDPADTQYF. CDR3 DNA (partial): TGCAGTGCTCGGATTCCTAGCGACCCCGCAGATACG.

As regards this clone: The read ends 3 residues shy of where the CDR3 ends; the end is completed using the germline J gene. The chain uses TRBV5-1 and TRBJ2-3, with D maybe TRBD2 (6 bases). Germline CDR1 is SGHRS and CDR2 is YFSETQ. The CDR3 is made up of 15 amino acids. Deletions cut 0 bases from V and 1 base from J, with 9 bases between. The CDR3 bases that were read are TGCGCCAGCAGCTTGGCGGCTAGCGGCACAGATACG. Translation: CASSLAASGTDT. The whole CDR3 sequence is CASSLAASGTDTQYF.

Details on this clone: The sequenced fragment ends 3 residues before the CDR3 boundary, so the rest is inferred from the germline J gene. This chain uses TRBV12-5 with TRBJ2-3, with D perhaps TRBD1 or TRBD2 (5 bases each). The CDR3 consists of 14 residues. Germline lookup yields CDR1 LGHNT and CDR2 FRNRAP. Trimming cost V 1 base and J 4 bases, with 9 bases left between them. This chain's CDR3 is CASGLERGADTQYF. CDR3 DNA (partial): TGTGCTAGTGGTTTGGAGAGGGGTGCAGATACG.

Turning to this clone: The read ends 3 residues shy of where the CDR3 ends; the end is completed using the germline J gene. The chain uses TRBV19 and TRBJ1-1, with TRBD1 identical over 8 bases. This CDR3 is 10 amino acids long. Germline V gene lookup returns CDR1 LNHDA and CDR2 SQIVND (reference sequence). The CDR3 region is CASGRDRAFF. CDR3 DNA (partial): TGTGCCAGTGGCCGGGACAGG. Complete variable domain (other parts from reference TRBV19 and TRBJ1-1): DGGITQSPKYLFRKEGQNVTLSCEQNLNHDAMYWYRQDPGQGLRLIYYSQIVNDFQKGDIAEGYSVSREKKESFPLTVTSAQKNPTAFYLCASGRDRAFFGQGTRLTVV.